This T cell receptor (beta chain) stems from a study of T-cell reconstitution after alpha-beta-depleted transplantation in children. This clonotype showed up many times. As yet, its antigen is unknown. The CDR3 loop spans 12 amino acids. From germline, CDR1 is SGHRS and CDR2 YFSETQ. The ends were cut back, 2 bases at V and 13 bases at J, with 10 bases in the middle. For TCRbeta, the library was prepared with unique molecular identifiers. TCRdb recomputed calls from the PCR reads with MiXCR, one row per CDR3 protein. This table holds 700,000 to 850,000 distinct CDR3 sequences, 15% to 20% found once. Study-wide findings and caveats: Fresh T-cell production supplied most of the T-cell counts and diversity seen one year after transplant. Recipient T cells and thymic progenitors that survived were the source of the high TCRbeta diversity seen at day 60 in some patients. Expanded clones from the graft, numbering several hundred, reportedly supplied alpha-beta T cells about two months after transplant.

V and J are TRBV5-1 and TRBJ1-6; a weak D match, TRBD1 (5 bases). The sequences come from PBMCs, mostly from graft donor cells, collected 360 days after TCRalphabeta/CD19-depleted stem cell transplant. This receptor was identified in a male patient younger than 18 who had a stem cell transplant for acute lymphoblastic leukemia, so the T cells may come from the graft donor. In nucleotides, the CDR3 is TGCGCCAGCAGCTTTGACAGAATCCCCCTCCACTTT. Protein sequence: CASSFDRIPLHF.